The subject of this entry is one T cell receptor beta chain. Its binding antigen is unknown. One base away there is no much larger clone; base qualities are not given. This record comes from a study of cytomegalovirus exposure and HLA in healthy donors (dated by TCRdb to about 2017). With respect to the entire study: An earlier analysis of about 530 of the donors reported 276 Gb of sequence data and around 100 million unique TCR beta sequences obtained from about 179 million T cells. Approximately 310 gigabases of sequencing data and roughly 81 million unique TCR sequences made up an early release that covered several hundred HLA-typed donors. The genetic ancestry cluster associated with self-reported Caucasian donors included over 80% of the 300 to 400 genotyped donors. The study aimed to test whether cataloging public T cell receptors could reveal signatures of past pathogen exposure. The study profiled the T cell repertoires of under 850 subjects by immunosequencing and related them to cytomegalovirus serostatus. Along with the approximately 700-subject first cohort, a separate validation cohort of more than 90 different subjects was used. High-throughput TCR immunosequencing, statistical association of individual TCRs with disease status, and machine learning were combined to predict cytomegalovirus infection status. In a later analysis, previously published TCR beta repertoires from several hundred donors were re-analyzed and high-resolution HLA genotyping was added so that TCR occurrence patterns could be studied. Rather than using new phenotypic data, the later analysis identified candidate immune exposures from TCR beta sequences and from how often those sequences occurred across donors. In an earlier analysis of roughly 600 of the donors, high-throughput TCR beta sequencing was used to judge whether each TCR beta V gene segment behaved as functional or pseudogenic. Alongside the repertoire data, information on donor age, sex, ethnicity and CMV serostatus was compiled. A later genetic analysis used genome-wide SNP genotypes for about 60% of the 666 donors, treating that subset as a discovery cohort. All discovery cohort repertoires had been generated on a single sequencing platform. Class I and class II HLA loci were covered by the typing at four-digit resolution. Typing coverage differed by locus: A, B, C, DRB1 and DQB1 were typed in about 629-640 donors, DQA1 in 500 to 550, DPA1 in 600 to 610, and DPB1 in 450 to 490. Roughly five DR-DQ haplotypes were treated as single units for association and clustering because of strong linkage in the cohort. Among some 410 genotyped donors of the cohort, an average of around 240,000 unique TCR beta nucleotide sequences was sequenced per donor, of which roughly 18% were non-productive. Study-wide findings and limitations: For the cohort, immune exposure information was limited to CMV serostatus. In an earlier analysis of 450 to 750 of the donors, most TCR beta V segments appeared in productive rearrangements about 87% or about 30% of the time, broadly matching IMGT annotations. Only TCR beta chains were sequenced in this cohort, and the absence of alpha or paired-chain data limited detectable features. Cytomegalovirus status was reported to be diagnosed by the classifier with high specificity and sensitivity in both the original and validation cohorts. In a later genetic analysis, fewer N-insertions in productive TCRs were reported among donors in an Asian-associated ancestry cluster than the roughly 700-donor mean. A further reported finding was that TCR beta sequences accurately predicted the HLA-A and HLA-B alleles for most subjects in the first cohort. Linkage disequilibrium might explain the correlated functional status among segregating V segments, but an unknown experimental factor could not be ruled out. In a later analysis, about 17,000 TCR beta sequences were associated with specific HLA alleles at a false discovery rate of 0.05. When HLA alleles, especially DR and DQ, strongly co-occurred, attributing TCR associations to individual alleles was difficult. Because counts were too low, approximately 15 rarely observed V segments, including chromosome 9 orphons, were excluded from the earlier analysis of roughly 580 of the donors. In a later analysis, HLA-associated TCR beta chains showed more clonal expansion and lower generation probabilities than non-associated chains that were equally common. A cluster of highly shared sequence variants was judged likely to be a technical artifact of the sequencing pipeline. In a later analysis, most CMV-associated TCR beta chains were found to appear HLA-restricted, with HLA associations seemingly driven largely by CMV exposure. According to a later analysis, TCR association rates differed among HLA loci, with DRB1 alleles showing the most associated TCRs and HLA-C alleles showing the fewest. In vitro tests confirmed that a few of the cytomegalovirus-associated TCR beta chains recognize cytomegalovirus antigens. The study listed around 160 TCR beta chains as associated with cytomegalovirus. The authors suggested that the approach could potentially be extended to other disease states and immunological phenotypes. Because HLA typing was missing for some donors at each locus, association tests included only the typed subset. Most TCR sequences were observed very rarely across donors, whereas some public TCRs were present in many individuals. Presence/absence analyses assumed roughly uniform sequencing depth across donors, an assumption that may not hold. V-gene and J-gene trimming of TCR beta chains was associated with a missense DCLRE1C variant in a later genetic analysis, and the association was replicated in an independent cohort. Several of the top co-occurrence clusters appeared to be linked to parvovirus B19, influenza, CMV and Epstein-Barr virus, according to a later analysis.

The cohort consisted of 600 to 700 healthy bone marrow donors. At the time of sampling, all cohort members were nominally healthy, though unrecorded immune exposures were likely present. The donor tested CMV seronegative and was one of the 352 seronegative cohort members. A peripheral blood sample was provided by each donor, and peripheral blood mononuclear cells were used for TCR beta sequencing. The Qiagen DNeasy Blood Extraction Kit was used to extract genomic DNA from the blood cell samples. The library was made by the immunoSEQ multiplex PCR assay. For the multiplex PCR, a mixture combining 60 forward primers for TCR Vbeta segments and 13 reverse primers for TCR Jbeta segments was used. The CDR3 region of rearranged TCR beta genes was amplified from genomic DNA with a multiplex PCR assay. The amplified TCR beta libraries were sequenced on the Illumina HiSeq System as 87-base-pair reads. As for the authors' bioinformatics: A later analysis counted 75 million to 100 million unique TCR beta chains across the 670 or so repertoires, and roughly 11 million of these chains were shared by at least two donors. To remove PCR and sequencing errors, raw reads were error-corrected and collapsed into unique sequences using a nearest-neighbor algorithm that merged closely related sequences. CDR3 sequences were aligned to IMGT reference sequences to assign V, D and J gene segments. For a sequence to be retained, a match of at least six nucleotides to both a V gene segment and a J gene segment was required. Rearrangements were classified as productive when the CDR3 lacked stop codons and remained in frame with V and J, and all other rearrangements were classified as non-productive. Following IMGT convention, CDR3 was defined as the stretch from the second conserved V-encoded cysteine to the conserved J-encoded phenylalanine. The earlier analysis of 587 of the donors excluded sequences that lacked an unambiguous match to a single V gene segment. In an earlier analysis of some 590 of the donors, a V segment was called functional when productive rearrangements were above 56.7%, and segregating when the standard deviation between donors exceeded 5%. A statistical classification framework was built to diagnose cytomegalovirus status from the catalog of TCR beta chain sequences. In a later analysis, V and J genes were assigned by comparing TCR nucleotide sequences against IMGT/GENE-DB human TR gene sequences. In a later analysis, CDR3 sequences and most-parsimonious VDJ recombination scenarios were assigned using the TCRdist pipeline. In a later analysis, each TCR beta chain was defined by its CDR3 amino acid sequence together with its V-gene family, and reads without a unique V-gene family were excluded. A later analysis removed 550 to 700 highly shared, low-generation-probability nucleotide sequences to deal with suspected cross-contamination and a sequencing artifact. In a later analysis, a clonal expansion index for each public chain was calculated from normalized within-repertoire ranks of inferred template counts. A later analysis computed generation probabilities with a VDJ recombination model fitted to out-of-frame rearrangements, and checked the results against IGoR. In a later analysis, TCR-TCR, TCR-HLA and TCR-CMV co-occurrence was scored with hypergeometric tests, and a repertoire-size bias correction was applied to TCR pairs. To estimate false discovery rates, a later analysis permuted the HLA or CMV assignments 20 times. In a later analysis, co-occurring TCRs were grouped using DBSCAN, with TCRdist sequence similarity added in when clustering inside HLA-allele-positive subsets. Repertoires with fewer than 30,000 or more than 120,000 public chains were left out of co-occurrence clustering, as were five repertoires with anomalous nucleotide sharing. TCRdb re-hosts the immuneACCESS table, in-frame sequences only. Its copies lack some clones; in the studies checked, an unresolved V gene accounts for under half of them, and the cause for the rest is not known. V and J calls and clone size are copied from that table; D and trimming were computed from the DNA. The sample table contains approximately 170,000 clones; only one count was recorded for 75% to 90% of them. The leading ten clones occupy about 2.5% of the sample.

The sequence came from a male donor in good health and CMV-seronegative. The sample was PBMCs.

The CDR3 corresponds to CASRGLRGREGNQPQHF. At the DNA level, the sequence is TGTGCCAGTAGGGGCCTCAGAGGGCGGGAAGGCAATCAGCCCCAGCATTTT. Recombination joined TRBV19 with TRBJ1-5; the D gene assignment is ambiguous. CDR1 and CDR2 are drawn from the germline V gene (reference sequence): LNHDA, SQIVND. From the cysteine through the phenylalanine, the CDR3 covers 17 amino acids. The retained sequence is limited to the CDR3, 51 bases, with the frame set at the first base. The V end loses 6 bases and the J end loses 2 bases, and a stretch of 20 bases separates them.